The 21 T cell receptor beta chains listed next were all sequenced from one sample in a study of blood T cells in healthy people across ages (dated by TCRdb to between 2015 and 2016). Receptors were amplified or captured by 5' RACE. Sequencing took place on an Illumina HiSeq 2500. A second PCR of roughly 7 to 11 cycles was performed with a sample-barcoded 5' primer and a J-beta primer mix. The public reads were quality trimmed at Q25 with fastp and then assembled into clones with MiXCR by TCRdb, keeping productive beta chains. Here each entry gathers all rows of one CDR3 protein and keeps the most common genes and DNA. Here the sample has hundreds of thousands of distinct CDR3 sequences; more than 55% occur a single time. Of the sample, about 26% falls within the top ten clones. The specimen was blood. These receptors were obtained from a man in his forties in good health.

The CDR3 spells CASSPTSPITAYEQYF. CDR3 DNA: TGTGCCAGCAGCCCCACTTCCCCTATTACAGCCTACGAGCAGTACTTC. The chain uses TRBV6-5 and TRBJ2-7; D unresolved. The CDR3 extends over 16 amino acids. Germline V gene sequence: CDR1 MNHEY, CDR2 SVGAGI. The V end was cut by 6 bases, the J end by 2 bases, with 20 bases between.

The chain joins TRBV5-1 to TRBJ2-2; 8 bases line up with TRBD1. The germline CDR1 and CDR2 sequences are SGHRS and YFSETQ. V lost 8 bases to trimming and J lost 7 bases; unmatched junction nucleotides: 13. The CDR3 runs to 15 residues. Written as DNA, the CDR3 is TGCGCCAGGAATCGACGGGACAGGAGTATCGGGGAGCTGTTTTTT. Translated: CARNRRDRSIGELFF.

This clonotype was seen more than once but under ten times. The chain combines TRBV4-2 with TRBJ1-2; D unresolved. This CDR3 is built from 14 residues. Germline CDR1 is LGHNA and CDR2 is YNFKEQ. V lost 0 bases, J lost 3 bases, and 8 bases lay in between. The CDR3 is CASSQELMDYGYTF. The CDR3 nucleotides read TGTGCCAGCAGCCAAGAACTGATGGACTATGGCTACACCTTC.

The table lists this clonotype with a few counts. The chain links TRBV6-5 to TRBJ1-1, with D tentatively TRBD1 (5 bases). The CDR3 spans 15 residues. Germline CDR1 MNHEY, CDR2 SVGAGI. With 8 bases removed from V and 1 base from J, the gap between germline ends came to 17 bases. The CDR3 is CASVSSGLANTEAFF. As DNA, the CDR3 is TGTGCCAGCGTTTCTTCGGGGCTGGCGAACACTGAAGCTTTCTTT.

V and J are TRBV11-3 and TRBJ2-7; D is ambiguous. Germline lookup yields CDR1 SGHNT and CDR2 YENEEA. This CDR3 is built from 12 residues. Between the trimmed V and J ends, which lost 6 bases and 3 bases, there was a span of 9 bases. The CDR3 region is CASRRESYEQYF. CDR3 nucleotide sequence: TGTGCCAGCAGGAGAGAGAGCTACGAGCAGTACTTC.

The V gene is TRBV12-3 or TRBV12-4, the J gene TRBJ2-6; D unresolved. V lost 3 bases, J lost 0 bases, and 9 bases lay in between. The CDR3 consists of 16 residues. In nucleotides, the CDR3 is TGTGCCAGCAGTTTCGGGCGGAGCTCTGGGGCCAACGTCCTGACTTTC. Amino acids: CASSFGRSSGANVLTF.

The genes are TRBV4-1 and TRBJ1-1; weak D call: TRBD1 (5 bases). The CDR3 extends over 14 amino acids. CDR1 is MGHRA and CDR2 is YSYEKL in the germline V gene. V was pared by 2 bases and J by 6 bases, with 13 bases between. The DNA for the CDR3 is TGCGCCAGCAGCCAAAGGGGCAGGGAACCTGAAGCTTTCTTT. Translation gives CASSQRGREPEAFF.

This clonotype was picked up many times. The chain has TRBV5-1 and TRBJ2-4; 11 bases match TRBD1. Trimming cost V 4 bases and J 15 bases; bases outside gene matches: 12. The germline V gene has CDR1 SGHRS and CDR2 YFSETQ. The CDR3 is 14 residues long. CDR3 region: CASSLGTGGGLRYF. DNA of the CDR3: TGCGCCAGCAGCCTAGGGACAGGGGGTGGTCTTCGGTACTTC.

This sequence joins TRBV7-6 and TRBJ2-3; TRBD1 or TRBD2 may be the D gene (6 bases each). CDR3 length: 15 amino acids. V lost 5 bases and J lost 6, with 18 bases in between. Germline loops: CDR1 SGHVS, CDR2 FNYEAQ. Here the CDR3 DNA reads TGTGCCAGCAGCAACCTGGCAGGAGGGGGTGATACGCAGTATTTT. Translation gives CASSNLAGGGDTQYF.

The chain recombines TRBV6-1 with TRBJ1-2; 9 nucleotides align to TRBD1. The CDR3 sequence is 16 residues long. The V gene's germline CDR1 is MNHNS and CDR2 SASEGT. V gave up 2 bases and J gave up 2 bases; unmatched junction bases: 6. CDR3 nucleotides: TGTGCCAGCAGTGAATATGCGACAGGGGGGAACTATGGCTACACCTTC. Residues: CASSEYATGGNYGYTF.

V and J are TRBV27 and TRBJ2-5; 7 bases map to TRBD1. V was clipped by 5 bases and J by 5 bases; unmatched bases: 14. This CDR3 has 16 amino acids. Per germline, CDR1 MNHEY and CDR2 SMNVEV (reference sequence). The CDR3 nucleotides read TGTGCCAGCAGTCCGAGGGACAGTTGGTTTTTGGAGACCCAGTACTTC. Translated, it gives CASSPRDSWFLETQYF.

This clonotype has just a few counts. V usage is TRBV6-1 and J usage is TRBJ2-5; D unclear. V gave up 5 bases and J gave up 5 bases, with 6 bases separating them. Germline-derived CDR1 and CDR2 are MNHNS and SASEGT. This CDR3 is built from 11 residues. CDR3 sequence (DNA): TGTGCCAGCAGTCAGATTGAGACCCAGTACTTC. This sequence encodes CASSQIETQYF.

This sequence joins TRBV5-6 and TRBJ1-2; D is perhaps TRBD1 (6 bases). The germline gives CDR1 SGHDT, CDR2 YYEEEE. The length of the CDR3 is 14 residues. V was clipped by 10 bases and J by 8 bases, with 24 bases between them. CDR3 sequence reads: CAGSLPGVRLGYTF. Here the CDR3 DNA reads TGTGCCGGTTCTCTACCAGGGGTACGTCTCGGCTACACCTTC.

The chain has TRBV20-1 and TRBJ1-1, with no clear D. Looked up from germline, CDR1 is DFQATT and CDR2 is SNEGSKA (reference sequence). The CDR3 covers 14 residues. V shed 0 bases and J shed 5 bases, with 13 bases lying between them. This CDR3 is CSARDPQAITEAFF. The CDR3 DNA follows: TGCAGTGCTAGAGACCCCCAAGCTATTACTGAAGCTTTCTTT.

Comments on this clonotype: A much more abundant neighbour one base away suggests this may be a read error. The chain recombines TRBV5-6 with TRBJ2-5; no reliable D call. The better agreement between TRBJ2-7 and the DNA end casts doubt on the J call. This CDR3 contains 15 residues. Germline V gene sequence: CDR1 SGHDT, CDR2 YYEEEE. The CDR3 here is CASSTVPILSYEQYF. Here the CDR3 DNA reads TGTGCCAGCAGCACAGTTCCCATCCTCTCTTACGAGCAGTACTTC.

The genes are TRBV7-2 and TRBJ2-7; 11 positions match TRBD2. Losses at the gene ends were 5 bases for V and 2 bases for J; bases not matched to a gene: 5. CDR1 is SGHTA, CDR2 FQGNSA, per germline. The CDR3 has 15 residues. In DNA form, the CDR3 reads TGTGCCAGCAGCCCAACTAGCGGGAGTACCTACGAGCAGTACTTC. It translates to CASSPTSGSTYEQYF. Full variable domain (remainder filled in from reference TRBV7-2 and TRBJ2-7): GAGVSQSPSNKVTEKGKDVELRCDPISGHTALYWYRQSLGQGLEFLIYFQGNSAPDKSGLPSDRFSAERTGGSVSTLTIQRTQQEDSAVYLCASSPTSGSTYEQYFGPGTRLTVT.

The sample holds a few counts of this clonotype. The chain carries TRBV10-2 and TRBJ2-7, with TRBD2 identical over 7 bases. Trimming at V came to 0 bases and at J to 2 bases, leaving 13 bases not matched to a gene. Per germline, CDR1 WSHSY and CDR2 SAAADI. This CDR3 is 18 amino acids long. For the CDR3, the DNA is TGCGCCAGCAGTGAGTCGGCCAATTTGGGGAGGGTTGCCTACGAGCAGTACTTC. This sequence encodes CASSESANLGRVAYEQYF.

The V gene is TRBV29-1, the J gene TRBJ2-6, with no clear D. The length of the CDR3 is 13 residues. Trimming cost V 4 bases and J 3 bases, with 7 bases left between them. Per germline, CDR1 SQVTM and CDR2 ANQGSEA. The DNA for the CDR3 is TGCAGCGTTGTAGACGGTGGGGCCAACGTCCTGACTTTC. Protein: CSVVDGGANVLTF.

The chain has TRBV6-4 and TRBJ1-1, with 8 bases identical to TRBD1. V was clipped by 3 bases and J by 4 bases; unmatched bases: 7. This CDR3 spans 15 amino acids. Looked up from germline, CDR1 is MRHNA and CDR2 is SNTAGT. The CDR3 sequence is CASSEVAGGGTEAFF. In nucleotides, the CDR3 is TGTGCCAGCAGTGAGGTGGCAGGGGGCGGCACTGAAGCTTTCTTT.

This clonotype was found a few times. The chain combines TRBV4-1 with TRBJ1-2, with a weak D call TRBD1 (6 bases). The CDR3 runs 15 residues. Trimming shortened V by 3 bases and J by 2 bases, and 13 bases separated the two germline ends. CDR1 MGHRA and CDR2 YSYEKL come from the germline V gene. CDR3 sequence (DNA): TGCGCCAGCAGCCATAATACAGGGAACAACTATGGCTACACCTTC. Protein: CASSHNTGNNYGYTF.

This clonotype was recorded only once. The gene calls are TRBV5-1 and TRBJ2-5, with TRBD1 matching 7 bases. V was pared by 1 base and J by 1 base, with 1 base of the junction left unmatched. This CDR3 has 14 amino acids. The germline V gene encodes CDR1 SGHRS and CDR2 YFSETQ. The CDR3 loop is CASSLRDSQETQYF. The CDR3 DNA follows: TGCGCCAGCAGCTTGCGGGACAGCCAAGAGACCCAGTACTTC.